The 8 T cell receptor beta chains listed next were all sequenced from one sample in a study of ipilimumab plus nivolumab after autologous stem cell transplantation. Method: immunoSEQ multiplex PCR; TCRdb's copy keeps in-frame clones and lacks some. Of roughly 20,000 clones in the sample, 77% were seen once. The sample was PBMCs, taken in a trial of ipilimumab plus nivolumab as post-transplant consolidation. The receptors derive from a male donor with diffuse large B-cell lymphoma.

The chain uses TRBV6-5 and TRBJ1-5; a weak D match, TRBD1 (5 bases). Germline V gene data show CDR1 as MNHEY and CDR2 as SVGAGI. There are 16 residues in the CDR3. Between the trimmed V and J ends, which lost 4 bases and 10 bases, there was a span of 23 bases. DNA of the CDR3: TGTGCCAGCAGTTCACGGACCGGGACTACTTTTTTTCCCCAGCATTTT. Translation gives CASSSRTGTTFFPQHF.

The rearrangement links TRBV19 to TRBJ2-2, with D possibly matching TRBD2 (5 bases). The length of the CDR3 is 13 residues. CDR1 is LNHDA and CDR2 is SQIVND in the germline V gene (reference sequence). Trimming removed 9 bases from V and 0 bases from J, with 8 bases in between. The CDR3 DNA reads as TGTGCCAGCCGGGATACGAACACCGGGGAGCTGTTTTTT. As protein: CASRDTNTGELFF. Full variable domain (missing parts from reference TRBV19 and TRBJ2-2): DGGITQSPKYLFRKEGQNVTLSCEQNLNHDAMYWYRQDPGQGLRLIYYSQIVNDFQKGDIAEGYSVSREKKESFPLTVTSAQKNPTAFYLCASRDTNTGELFFGEGSRLTVL.

The chain has TRBV5-1 and TRBJ1-1; the match to TRBD1 covers 8 bases. Trimming removed 0 bases from V and 1 base from J; junction bases left unmatched: 8. This CDR3 region has 17 residues. Germline V lookup: CDR1 SGHRS, CDR2 YFSETQ. CDR3 bases: TGCGCCAGCAGCTTGGGGCAGGGGGCTTTTTCGAACACTGAAGCTTTCTTT. Amino acids: CASSLGQGAFSNTEAFF.

The chain links TRBV19 to TRBJ2-1; no reliable D call. CDR3 length: 15 residues. The V end lost 5 bases, the J end lost 0 bases, and 11 bases lay between the germline ends. Germline V lookup: CDR1 LNHDA, CDR2 SQIVND (reference sequence). CDR3 in DNA: TGTGCCAGTAGTCAGTCCCATACCTCCTACAATGAGCAGTTCTTC. This sequence encodes CASSQSHTSYNEQFF. Full variable domain (remainder filled in from reference TRBV19 and TRBJ2-1): DGGITQSPKYLFRKEGQNVTLSCEQNLNHDAMYWYRQDPGQGLRLIYYSQIVNDFQKGDIAEGYSVSREKKESFPLTVTSAQKNPTAFYLCASSQSHTSYNEQFFGPGTRLTVL.

V gene TRBV9 combines with J gene TRBJ2-1; weak D call: TRBD2 (5 bases). V gave up 0 bases and J gave up 2 bases, with 9 bases separating them. Germline lookup yields CDR1 SGDLS and CDR2 YYNGEE. The CDR3 spans 15 residues. The CDR3 region is CASSVDGVPYNEQFF. CDR3 bases: TGTGCCAGCAGCGTAGACGGGGTTCCCTACAATGAGCAGTTCTTC.

The chain is built from TRBV28 and TRBJ1-5; 8 bases match TRBD1. The CDR3 covers 15 residues. J lost 4 bases, V lost 5 bases, and 7 bases had no gene match. The germline CDR1 and CDR2 sequences are MDHEN and SYDVKM. The CDR3 DNA follows: TGTGCCAGCAGTACGACAGGGGCCGTTAATCAGCCCCAGCATTTT. It yields the protein CASSTTGAVNQPQHF.

The V call is TRBV2, the J call TRBJ2-2; D is unclear. Germline V CDR1 and CDR2: SNHLY, FYNNEI. V dropped 7 bases and J dropped 0 bases, with 9 bases sitting between them. The CDR3 spans 14 residues. The CDR3 bases are TGTGCCAGCAAATCGACATCGAACACCGGGGAGCTGTTTTTT. Its translation is CASKSTSNTGELFF.

This rearrangement joins TRBV6-1 to TRBJ2-5; 9 bases align to TRBD1. CDR1 MNHNS and CDR2 SASEGT come from the germline V gene. This CDR3 region has 15 residues. V was clipped by 8 bases and J by 2 bases; unmatched bases: 9. CDR3 bases: TGTGCCAGCCAGGGACAGGGAGCGACACAAGAGACCCAGTACTTC. Protein sequence: CASQGQGATQETQYF.